This T cell receptor beta chain was sequenced during a study of T-cell reconstitution after alpha-beta-depleted transplantation in children. Unique molecular identifiers tagged the TCRbeta library. TCRdb processed the PCR reads anew with MiXCR; each CDR3 protein has one entry. This table holds approximately 520,000 distinct CDR3 sequences, over 25% found once. V shed 0 bases and J 4 bases; nucleotides not matched to a gene: 6. Germline values: CDR1 MNHEY, CDR2 SMNVEV (reference sequence). The length of the CDR3 is 16 residues. This TCR came from a human donor who donated a stem cell graft to a child with aplastic anemia. The input for sequencing was PBMCs from the stem cell graft donor, taken from the stem cell graft. This rearrangement joins TRBV27 to TRBJ2-7; 10 bases fit TRBD2. CDR3 nucleotides: TGTGCCAGCAGTTTATCAGTTCTAGCGGGGGAGTACGAGCAGTACTTC. This translates into CASSLSVLAGEYEQYF.